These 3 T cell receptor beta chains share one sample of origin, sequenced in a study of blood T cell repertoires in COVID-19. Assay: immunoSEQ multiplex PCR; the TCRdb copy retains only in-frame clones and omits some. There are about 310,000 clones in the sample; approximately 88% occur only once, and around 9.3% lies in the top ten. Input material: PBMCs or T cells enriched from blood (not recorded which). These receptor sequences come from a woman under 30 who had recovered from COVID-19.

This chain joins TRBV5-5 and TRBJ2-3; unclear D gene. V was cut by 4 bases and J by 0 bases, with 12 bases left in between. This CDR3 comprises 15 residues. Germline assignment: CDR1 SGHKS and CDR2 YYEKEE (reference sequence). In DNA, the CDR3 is TGTGCCAGCAGCCCTGACTGGTTTAGCACAGATACGCAGTATTTT. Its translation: CASSPDWFSTDTQYF.

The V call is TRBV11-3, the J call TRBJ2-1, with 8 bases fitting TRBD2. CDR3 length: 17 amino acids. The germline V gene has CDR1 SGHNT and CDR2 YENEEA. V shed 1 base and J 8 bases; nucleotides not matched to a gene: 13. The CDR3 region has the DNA TGTGCCAGCAGCTTAGGCGGACGGGGGGGGCGATACGATGAGCAGTTCTTC. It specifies CASSLGGRGGRYDEQFF.

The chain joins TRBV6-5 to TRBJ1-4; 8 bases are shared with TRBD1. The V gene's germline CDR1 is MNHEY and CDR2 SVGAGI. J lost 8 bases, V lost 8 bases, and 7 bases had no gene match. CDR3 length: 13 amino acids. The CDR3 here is CASLDRVREKLFF. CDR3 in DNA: TGTGCCAGCTTGGACAGGGTACGAGAAAAACTGTTTTTT.